This is a list of T cell receptor beta chains from one sample in a study of blood T cell repertoires in COVID-19. Only in-frame clones appear in the TCRdb table, and some are missing; sequencing was by immunoSEQ multiplex PCR. The table includes around 620,000 clones, approximately 90% detected once. The sequenced sample consisted of peripheral blood. The receptors here all came from a woman younger than 30 with acute or convalescent COVID-19. The conserved cysteine and the conserved F or W are not part of the CDR3 here.

CDR3 | J | V
ASSMTPRSSGNTIY | TRBJ1-3 | TRBV6-6
ATGTASNSPLH | TRBJ1-6 | TRBV6-5
SVWGTVNTGELF | TRBJ2-2 | TRBV29-1
ASRTKAGELF | TRBJ2-2 | TRBV11-2
ASSSWGGISYEQY | TRBJ2-7 | TRBV7-2
ATSDLGQDWGYT | TRBJ1-2 | TRBV24-1
ASSLAGQGNSPLH | TRBJ1-6 | TRBV5-1
ASSYPDRLNTEAF | TRBJ1-1 | TRBV6-6
ASSFSQGRIGEKLF | TRBJ1-4 | TRBV5-4
SVEGGQGSSYEQY | TRBJ2-7 | TRBV29-1
ASSLMDSYGYT | TRBJ1-2 | TRBV7-9
ASSLDRLEGGTEAF | TRBJ1-1 | TRBV5-1
ASTGQLLGELF | TRBJ2-2 | TRBV19
SVAEGDNQPQH | TRBJ1-5 | TRBV29-1
ASSSPSDSNYGYT | TRBJ1-2 | TRBV27
ASSFRTVPSTDTQY | TRBJ2-3 | TRBV5-6
ASSDSKGGTDTQY | TRBJ2-3 | TRBV6-4
ASSESDTMISLF | TRBJ1-4 | TRBV6-1
ASSYPREAVTGELF | TRBJ2-2 | TRBV6-2/TRBV6-3
ASSLPSRVSGYT | TRBJ1-2 | TRBV28
ASSPDRGGATDTQY | TRBJ2-3 | TRBV5-1
ATGRDRGNEKLF | TRBJ1-4 | TRBV19
ASSLRGRANYGYT | TRBJ1-2 | TRBV14
ASSPGGWGTEEAF | TRBJ1-1 | TRBV18
ASSVGIQGPNEQF | TRBJ2-1 | TRBV9
SVERRGHYTEAF | TRBJ1-1 | TRBV29-1
ASGLMDRKLF | TRBJ1-4 | TRBV12-5
ASSGQGENYGYT | TRBJ1-2 | TRBV9
ATLRYIYRGGLVNTEAF | TRBJ1-1 | TRBV14
ASSPPSYEQY | TRBJ2-7 | TRBV7-2
ASSFAPGANYGYT | TRBJ1-2 | TRBV7-2
SVGGGRDTEAF | TRBJ1-1 | TRBV29-1
APTPGTGGEKLF | TRBJ1-4 | TRBV21-1
ASSQAGQGAYEQY | TRBJ2-7 | TRBV3-1/TRBV3-2
ASSRQGLGTDTQY | TRBJ2-3 | TRBV18
ASSLMGTQNIQY | TRBJ2-4 | TRBV5-6
SATHVDTQY | TRBJ2-3 | TRBV20-1
ASTPPPRGHFSTDTQY | TRBJ2-3 | TRBV25-1
ASTLQGAYTEAF | TRBJ1-1 | TRBV2
ASSLHTSSGGKFNEQF | TRBJ2-1 | TRBV9
ASSLMRVDSYEQY | TRBJ2-7 | TRBV11-2
ASLEDRTNTEAF | TRBJ1-1 | TRBV18
ASSVDGWDPGVVNTEAF | TRBJ1-1 | TRBV9
ASSYSSSGNTIY | TRBJ1-3 | TRBV6-5
ASSHPGLDYGYT | TRBJ1-2 | TRBV4-1